One sample yielded the 9 T cell receptor beta chains listed below, sequenced in a study of blood T cell repertoires in COVID-19. Repertoires were generated with immunoSEQ multiplex PCR, while TCRdb's copy carries only in-frame clones and drops some. The sample contains about 60,000 clones, about 91% of which appear only once. The sequenced material came from peripheral blood. Every receptor here comes from a human donor in a cohort sampled during active COVID-19.

The gene calls are TRBV7-3 and TRBJ2-3; 10 bases are a match to TRBD1. Per the germline V gene, CDR1 is SGHTA and CDR2 is FQGTGA. V gave up 1 base and J gave up 3 bases; unmatched junction bases: 7. There are 17 residues in the CDR3. Written as DNA, the CDR3 is TGTGCCAGCAGCTTAAGGACAGGGGGGGAGAAAACAGATACGCAGTATTTT. Protein product: CASSLRTGGEKTDTQYF.

The chain joins TRBV4-3 to TRBJ2-1, with 8 bases matching TRBD2. Per the germline V gene, CDR1 is LGHNA and CDR2 is YSLEER. This CDR3 is built from 18 residues. V shed 0 bases, J shed 0 bases, and the junction held 7 bases outside the gene matches. The CDR3, as DNA: TGCGCCAGCAGCCAAGATGGCATAGCGGGAAGCTCCTACAATGAGCAGTTCTTC. Protein sequence: CASSQDGIAGSSYNEQFF.

The chain is built from TRBV15 and TRBJ2-1; TRBD2 agrees at 13 bases. CDR3 length: 18 amino acids. Germline V gene data show CDR1 as LNHNV and CDR2 as YYDKDF (reference sequence). After removal of 1 base from V and 0 bases from J, the junction contained 3 bases not matched to a gene. DNA of the CDR3: TGTGCCACCAGCAGAGGCCGGACTAGCGGGAGCTCCTACAATGAGCAGTTCTTC. Translation gives CATSRGRTSGSSYNEQFF.

The chain couples TRBV5-1 to TRBJ2-5; TRBD1 agrees at 11 bases. The CDR3 runs 16 residues. Germline CDR1 SGHRS, CDR2 YFSETQ. J lost 2 bases, V lost 0 bases, and 3 bases had no gene match. CDR3 sequence reads: CASSLAGTGGQETQYF. In DNA form, the CDR3 reads TGCGCCAGCAGCTTGGCCGGGACAGGGGGACAAGAGACCCAGTACTTC. Based on the CDR3 plus reference TRBV5-1 and TRBJ2-5, the full variable domain is KAGVTQTPRYLIKTRGQQVTLSCSPISGHRSVSWYQQTPGQGLQFLFEYFSETQRNKGNFPGRFSGRQFSNSRSEMNVSTLELGDSALYLCASSLAGTGGQETQYFGPGTRLLVL.

The chain is built from TRBV13 and TRBJ1-1; unclear D gene. CDR3 size: 13 residues. The germline V gene encodes CDR1 PRHDT and CDR2 FYEKMQ (reference sequence). Trimming took off 3 bases at V and 4 bases at J, with 9 bases between the two ends. This CDR3 is CASSFYPGTEAFF. In nucleotides, the CDR3 is TGTGCCAGCAGCTTTTACCCCGGCACTGAAGCTTTCTTT.

J is TRBJ2-3 and V is TRBV28, with a possible D match to TRBD1 (6 bases). Germline assignment: CDR1 MDHEN and CDR2 SYDVKM. The CDR3 length is 13 residues. V lost 11 bases, J lost 0 bases, and 12 bases lay in between. CDR3 in DNA: TGTGCCTGGGGGACACCTAGCACAGATACGCAGTATTTT. It yields the protein CAWGTPSTDTQYF.

V gene TRBV7-2 combines with J gene TRBJ2-2, with 9 bases aligning to TRBD2. The CDR3 spans 16 residues. Trimming removed 2 bases from V and 6 bases from J; junction bases left unmatched: 7. Germline V CDR1 and CDR2: SGHTA, FQGNSA. CDR3 region: CASSLSASGVAGELFF. For the CDR3, the DNA is TGTGCCAGCAGCTTATCCGCTAGCGGGGTTGCCGGGGAGCTGTTTTTT.

The count of this clone is one. The chain has TRBV7-9 and TRBJ1-1; TRBD1 matches at 8 bases. Germline V CDR1 and CDR2: SEHNR, FQNEAQ (reference sequence). V trimming: 1 base; J trimming: 1 base; junction bases outside the gene matches: 2. CDR3 size: 15 residues. The CDR3 loop reads CASSLGDRRNTEAFF. The CDR3 nucleotides read TGTGCCAGCAGCTTAGGGGACAGGCGGAACACTGAAGCTTTCTTT. Looking up the rest from reference TRBV7-9 and TRBJ1-1 gives the full variable domain: DTGVSQNPRHKITKRGQNVTFRCDPISEHNRLYWYRQTLGQGPEFLTYFQNEAQLEKSRLLSDRFSAERPKGSFSTLEIQRTEQGDSAMYLCASSLGDRRNTEAFFGQGTRLTVV.

This clone was seen more than once but under ten times. The rearrangement uses TRBV19 and TRBJ2-2; TRBD2 agrees at 10 bases. The CDR3 consists of 16 residues. Germline CDR1 LNHDA, CDR2 SQIVND (reference sequence). Unmatched junction bases numbered 10, after V lost 11 bases and J lost 1 base. The CDR3 DNA reads TGTGCCTCCGATAGGAGGACTAGCGGGAACACCGGGGAGCTGTTTTTT. It is translated as CASDRRTSGNTGELFF.